A single sample gave rise to the 26 T cell receptor beta chains below, sequenced in a study of blood T cells in healthy people across ages. A second PCR of 7 to 11 cycles used a sample-barcoded 5' primer and a J-beta primer mix. Each CDR3 protein is one row after TCRdb ran MiXCR on the 5' RACE reads. The sample carries 600,000 to 1,000,000 distinct CDR3 sequences, approximately 25% recorded once. This sample also belongs to another study, concerning T cells of mothers and their children.

Sequenced sample: blood. These receptors originate from a boy aged 5-17 years in good health.

The chain carries TRBV29-1 and TRBJ1-1; D gene ambiguous. The germline V gene encodes CDR1 SQVTM and CDR2 ANQGSEA. This CDR3 comprises 15 residues. V shed 4 bases and J shed 2 bases, with 17 bases lying between them. The CDR3 loop reads CSVVGWGLGNTEAFF. CDR3 sequence (DNA): TGCAGCGTTGTAGGTTGGGGATTAGGAAACACTGAAGCTTTCTTT.

This clonotype was counted between two and nine times. The CDR3 reads CASSFDGDNEQFF. DNA for the CDR3: TGTGCCAGCAGTTTTGACGGGGACAATGAGCAGTTCTTC. The gene calls are TRBV28 and TRBJ2-1; D is possibly TRBD2 (5 bases). The ends were cut back, 3 bases at V and 5 bases at J, with 8 bases in the middle. The CDR3 length is 13 residues. CDR1 and CDR2 from the germline V gene are MDHEN and SYDVKM.

This clonotype was picked up a small number of times. V gene TRBV7-9 combines with J gene TRBJ2-5; D remains unclear. Between the trimmed V and J ends, which lost 1 base and 5 bases, there was a span of 14 bases. Germline loops: CDR1 SEHNR, CDR2 FQNEAQ (reference sequence). The length of the CDR3 is 15 residues. DNA of the CDR3: TGTGCCAGCAGCTTAGAGACCTACAGTCTGGAGACCCAGTACTTC. Its translation: CASSLETYSLETQYF.

This clonotype came up a few times. V gene TRBV7-6 combines with J gene TRBJ2-1, with 12 bases identical to TRBD2. The CDR3 is 18 amino acids. Germline CDR1 is SGHVS and CDR2 is FNYEAQ. V was clipped by 0 bases and J by 2 bases; unmatched bases: 5. CDR3 sequence reads: CASSLAMTSGGPYNEQFF. Here the CDR3 DNA reads TGTGCCAGCAGCTTAGCTATGACTAGCGGGGGCCCCTACAATGAGCAGTTCTTC.

The gene calls are TRBV6-6 and TRBJ2-7; 9 positions agree with TRBD1. CDR1 is MNHNY, CDR2 SVGAGI, per germline (reference sequence). With V trimmed by 10 bases and J by 5 bases, 12 bases remained unmatched. CDR3 length: 14 residues. CDR3 in DNA: TGTGCCATTGGACCGGGACAGGGTTACCACGAGCAGTACTTC. As protein: CAIGPGQGYHEQYF.

This chain connects TRBV12-3 or TRBV12-4 to TRBJ2-1, with 12 bases lining up with TRBD2. Trimming removed 5 bases from V and 8 bases from J; junction bases left unmatched: 7. This CDR3 contains 15 residues. The CDR3 loop is CASSTTSGSNHEQFF. The CDR3 nucleotides read TGTGCCAGCAGTACGACTAGCGGGAGTAATCATGAGCAGTTCTTC.

This clonotype was recorded once. The chain couples TRBV7-2 to TRBJ2-1, with a possible D match to TRBD1 (5 bases). The CDR3 runs to 13 residues. In germline, CDR1 is SGHTA, CDR2 FQGNSA. Trimming took off 2 bases at V and 9 bases at J, with 11 bases between the two ends. The CDR3: CASSLTGLVEQFF. CDR3 sequence (DNA): TGTGCCAGCAGCTTAACAGGATTGGTTGAGCAGTTCTTC.

The V call is TRBV29-1, the J call TRBJ2-1, with 8 bases that match TRBD1. Germline assignment: CDR1 SQVTM and CDR2 ANQGSEA. This CDR3 is built from 16 residues. After removal of 2 bases from V and 0 bases from J, the junction contained 6 bases not matched to a gene. The CDR3 protein is CSVETGQASSYNEQFF. The CDR3 DNA is TGCAGCGTTGAAACGGGACAGGCGAGCTCCTACAATGAGCAGTTCTTC.

The chain joins TRBV28 to TRBJ1-1; D is ambiguous. Trimming shortened V by 3 bases and J by 2 bases, and 10 bases separated the two germline ends. The CDR3 is 14 residues long. CDR1 MDHEN and CDR2 SYDVKM come from the germline V gene. As DNA, the CDR3 is TGTGCCAGCAGTTTCCCTAGGGTAAACACTGAAGCTTTCTTT. This encodes CASSFPRVNTEAFF.

CDR3: CASSLVGFYEQYF. The DNA of the CDR3 is TGCGCCAGCAGCTTGGTTGGGTTCTACGAGCAGTACTTC. This rearrangement joins TRBV5-1 to TRBJ2-7, with no clear D. CDR3 length equals 13 residues. The germline V gene has CDR1 SGHRS and CDR2 YFSETQ. V lost 0 bases and J lost 3, with 7 bases in between.

This clonotype was observed many times. The CDR3 here is CASSGGSSYEQYF. The CDR3 DNA sequence: TGTGCCAGCAGTGGGGGCAGCTCCTACGAGCAGTACTTC. The genes are TRBV2 and TRBJ2-5; D perhaps matches TRBD1 (5 bases). The J call may be faulty, since TRBJ2-7 better matches the DNA end. Germline-derived CDR1 and CDR2 are SNHLY and FYNNEI. This CDR3 is 13 amino acids long.

The chain combines TRBV5-1 with TRBJ2-5, with 7 bases fitting TRBD1. Per the germline V gene, CDR1 is SGHRS and CDR2 is YFSETQ. V shed 0 bases, J shed 3 bases, and the junction held 8 bases outside the gene matches. This CDR3 contains 16 residues. The CDR3: CASSLVVGQREETQYF. In nucleotides, the CDR3 is TGCGCCAGCAGCTTGGTCGTGGGACAGAGGGAAGAGACCCAGTACTTC.

A few counts support this clonotype. This sequence joins TRBV20-1 and TRBJ2-5; D uncertain. Germline V gene lookup returns CDR1 DFQATT and CDR2 SNEGSKA (reference sequence). This CDR3 comprises 11 residues. Trimming left V 3 bases short and J 4 bases short, with 6 bases between. The CDR3 nucleotides read TGCAGTGCTAGGAAACTAGAGACCCAGTACTTC. It codes for CSARKLETQYF.

This clonotype has a handful of counts. This rearrangement joins TRBV5-5 to TRBJ2-7; D may correspond to TRBD1 or TRBD2 (5 bases each). This CDR3 contains 14 residues. Germline CDR1 and CDR2: SGHKS and YYEKEE (reference sequence). V was cut by 4 bases and J by 3 bases, with 14 bases left in between. DNA of the CDR3: TGTGCCAGCAGCCCGGGGCCCAGGGACTACGAGCAGTACTTC. It encodes CASSPGPRDYEQYF.

This clonotype has just a few counts. The chain carries TRBV2 and TRBJ2-7; 9 bases align to TRBD2. The CDR3 length is 16 residues. V trimming: 4 bases; J trimming: 3 bases; junction bases outside the gene matches: 10. From germline, CDR1 is SNHLY and CDR2 FYNNEI. The CDR3 reads CASSVQREVFLYEQYF. As DNA, the CDR3 is TGTGCCAGCAGTGTTCAGCGGGAGGTCTTCCTCTACGAGCAGTACTTC.

The V gene is TRBV12-3 or TRBV12-4, the J gene TRBJ2-7; weak D call: TRBD1 (5 bases). There are 16 residues in the CDR3. V shed 7 bases and J shed 2 bases, with 21 bases lying between them. CDR3 loop: CASITRGIEMTYEQYF. Here the CDR3 DNA reads TGTGCCAGCATTACAAGGGGCATCGAAATGACCTACGAGCAGTACTTC.

The V gene is TRBV2, the J gene TRBJ2-7; D is perhaps TRBD2 (6 bases). There are 13 residues in the CDR3. The V end lost 8 bases, the J end lost 1 base, and 12 bases lay between the germline ends. Looked up from germline, CDR1 is SNHLY and CDR2 is FYNNEI. In nucleotides, the CDR3 is TGTGCCAGCGGGGGGACGGGTTCCTACGAGCAGTACTTC. Residues: CASGGTGSYEQYF.

The chain employs TRBV27 and TRBJ2-5, with 13 bases fitting TRBD2. The length of the CDR3 is 17 residues. Germline V gene data show CDR1 as MNHEY and CDR2 as SMNVEV (reference sequence). V dropped 5 bases and J dropped 4; count of bases not matched to a gene: 10. CDR3: CASSLQPGLAGPETQYF. As DNA, the CDR3 is TGTGCCAGCAGTCTCCAGCCGGGACTAGCGGGGCCAGAGACCCAGTACTTC.

V gene TRBV4-1 combines with J gene TRBJ2-5, with D uncertain. The CDR3 runs to 14 residues. Trimming removed 1 base from V and 4 bases from J, with 10 bases in between. CDR1 and CDR2 from the germline V gene are MGHRA and YSYEKL. The CDR3 loop reads CASSQGLRLETQYF. The CDR3 coding sequence is TGCGCCAGCAGCCAAGGTCTCCGCTTAGAGACCCAGTACTTC.

This clonotype was counted between two and nine times. The germline gene is not matched at one end of the junction; a read error may be the cause. The chain uses TRBV3-1 and TRBJ2-3; no firm D call. In germline, CDR1 is LGHDT, CDR2 YNNKEL (reference sequence). There are 13 residues in the CDR3. The CDR3 bases are TGTGCCAGCAGCCAAGAATTGGTTGATACGCGGTATTTT. Protein sequence: CASSQELVDTRYF.

There are a few counts of this clonotype. V gene TRBV6-5 combines with J gene TRBJ1-6; D uncertain. Trimming took off 6 bases at V and 9 bases at J, with 18 bases between the two ends. This CDR3 contains 15 residues. Per germline, CDR1 MNHEY and CDR2 SVGAGI. CDR3 loop: CASRRTTREGSPLHF. CDR3 nucleotides: TGTGCCAGCAGACGGACCACAAGGGAGGGTTCACCCCTCCACTTT.

This clonotype was seen more than once but under ten times. This chain joins TRBV7-2 and TRBJ2-5; 8 bases map to TRBD2. Unmatched junction bases numbered 14, after V lost 0 bases and J lost 11 bases. The length of the CDR3 is 16 residues. CDR1 and CDR2 (germline): SGHTA, FQGNSA. The CDR3 coding sequence is TGTGCCAGCAGCTTAGCCTCCTCGGGAGGGCCGTTTGAGCAGTACTTC. This translates into CASSLASSGGPFEQYF. Drawing the rest from reference TRBV7-2 and TRBJ2-5, the complete variable domain is GAGVSQSPSNKVTEKGKDVELRCDPISGHTALYWYRQSLGQGLEFLIYFQGNSAPDKSGLPSDRFSAERTGGSVSTLTIQRTQQEDSAVYLCASSLASSGGPFEQYFGPGTRLLVL.

This rearrangement joins TRBV7-9 to TRBJ2-4; D possibly corresponds to TRBD1 (5 bases). The CDR3 has 15 amino acids. V was cut by 2 bases and J by 0 bases, with 8 bases left in between. CDR1 and CDR2 (germline): SEHNR, FQNEAQ (reference sequence). CDR3 loop: CASSLTTGAKNIQYF. DNA for the CDR3: TGTGCCAGCAGCTTAACCACAGGAGCCAAAAACATTCAGTACTTC.

This clonotype was seen more than once but under ten times. The chain links TRBV19 to TRBJ1-1, with D perhaps TRBD1 (5 bases). V was cut by 7 bases and J by 7 bases, with 10 bases left in between. The CDR3 extends over 11 amino acids. Germline V gene sequence: CDR1 LNHDA, CDR2 SQIVND (reference sequence). This chain's CDR3 is CASKRGIEAFF. CDR3 DNA: TGTGCCAGTAAACGGGGGATTGAAGCTTTCTTT.

A few counts support this clonotype. The V gene is TRBV12-3 or TRBV12-4, the J gene TRBJ1-2; D is unclear. This CDR3 spans 15 amino acids. V lost 4 bases and J lost 9, with 21 bases in between. The CDR3 sequence: CASSSTIKPRRSYTF. Written as DNA, the CDR3 is TGTGCCAGCAGTTCTACAATAAAACCCCGGCGGAGCTACACCTTC.

The rearrangement joins TRBV11-3 to TRBJ2-3; 10 positions match TRBD2. Germline lookup yields CDR1 SGHNT and CDR2 YENEEA. Trimming removed 1 base from V and 6 bases from J; junction bases left unmatched: 4. The CDR3 has 15 residues. DNA for the CDR3: TGTGCCAGCAGCTTAGGCGCTAGCGGGAGCGATACGCAGTATTTT. Residues: CASSLGASGSDTQYF.